The rows below give T cell receptor beta chains drawn from one sample of a study of T cell repertoires in cytomegalovirus infection. MiXCR, applied by TCRdb to the reads, yields one record per CDR3 protein. The sample shows hundreds of thousands of distinct CDR3 sequences, 42% of them seen only once. The antigens for these receptors are not known. The sequenced sample was cultured PBMCs, obtained from culture after CMV antigen stimulation. Receptors originate from a human donor in good health (CMV status not recorded). Some clones in this sample may be carry-over from other donors' samples. Both conserved end residues are part of each CDR3. The D gene is left open where the match is weak. Rows give clone size only sometimes, using once, few, many, or a class for an expanded clone.

abundance	v_gene	j_gene	d_gene	CDR3aa	CDR3nt
.	TRBV11-2	TRBJ1-1	.	CASRGVNTEAFF	TGTGCCAGCAGGGGGGTGAACACTGAAGCTTTCTTT
few	TRBV6-1	TRBJ2-3	.	CASSERVGPDTQYF	TGTGCCAGCAGTGAAAGGGTGGGGCCAGATACGCAGTATTTT
.	TRBV11-2	TRBJ2-4	.	CASSQIPGGNIQYF	TGTGCCAGCAGCCAAATCCCAGGGGGGAACATTCAGTACTTC
.	TRBV11-2	TRBJ2-3	TRBD2	CASSILGGGPSTDTQYF	TGTGCCAGCAGCATCCTGGGCGGGGGGCCAAGCACAGATACGCAGTATTTT
.	TRBV7-2	TRBJ2-7	.	CASSRGTAPGQYF	TGTGCCAGCAGCCGCGGGACGGCGCCCGGGCAGTACTTC
few	TRBV12-3/TRBV12-4	TRBJ1-6	.	CASRGAWGSPLHF	TGTGCCAGCAGGGGGGCCTGGGGTTCACCCCTCCACTTT
.	TRBV27	TRBJ2-7	.	CASSLFKDPYEQYF	TGTGCCAGCAGTCTTTTCAAGGATCCCTACGAGCAGTACTTC
.	TRBV7-8	TRBJ1-5	.	CASSLEWSGNQPQHF	TGTGCCAGCAGCTTAGAGTGGTCCGGCAATCAGCCCCAGCATTTT
few	TRBV7-9	TRBJ2-7	TRBD2	CASSFQREATYEQYF	TGTGCCAGCAGCTTCCAGCGGGAGGCTACCTACGAGCAGTACTTC
few	TRBV4-1	TRBJ1-1	.	CASSQDSGMNTEAFF	TGCGCCAGCAGCCAAGATTCGGGGATGAACACTGAAGCTTTCTTT
few	TRBV10-3	TRBJ2-7	TRBD2	CAISESLPSGSYEQYF	TGTGCCATCAGTGAGTCTCTGCCTAGCGGGAGCTACGAGCAGTACTTC
few	TRBV28	TRBJ2-5	TRBD2	CASSLWGGREQGFQETQYF	TGTGCCAGCAGTTTGTGGGGAGGGCGGGAGCAGGGCTTTCAAGAGACCCAGTACTTC
.	TRBV15	TRBJ2-7	TRBD1	CATSKGGEYEQYF	TGTGCCACCAGCAAAGGGGGCGAGTACGAGCAGTACTTC
.	TRBV11-2	TRBJ2-7	TRBD1	CASGQLTGLYEQYF	TGTGCCAGCGGACAGCTGACAGGGCTCTACGAGCAGTACTTC
.	TRBV28	TRBJ2-1	.	CASSSPGDGPTGNEQFF	TGTGCCAGCAGTTCCCCTGGAGACGGTCCTACGGGCAATGAGCAGTTCTTC
few	TRBV20-1	TRBJ2-3	.	CSARDFAGITDTQYF	TGCAGTGCTAGAGATTTCGCGGGAATCACAGATACGCAGTATTTT
.	TRBV6-2/TRBV6-3	TRBJ2-2	TRBD2	CASSYGASGLTGELFF	TGTGCCAGCAGTTACGGGGCTAGCGGACTAACCGGGGAGCTGTTTTTT
.	TRBV7-9	TRBJ2-7	.	CASSLGGASSYEQYF	TGTGCCAGCAGCTTAGGGGGGGCGAGCTCCTACGAGCAGTACTTC
many	TRBV7-2	TRBJ2-7	TRBD1	CASSFAPRNRGEQYF	TGTGCCAGCAGCTTCGCCCCCCGAAACAGGGGCGAGCAGTACTTC
.	TRBV25-1	TRBJ1-3	.	CASSALGVGSYSGNTIYF	TGTGCCAGCAGTGCCCTCGGTGTAGGGTCCTACTCTGGAAACACCATATATTTT
.	TRBV6-2/TRBV6-3	TRBJ2-7	.	CASSYPGLINEQYF	TGTGCCAGCAGTTACCCCGGACTAATAAACGAGCAGTACTTC
.	TRBV19	TRBJ2-7	.	CASREVGSYEQYF	TGTGCCAGTAGGGAGGTGGGCTCCTACGAGCAGTACTTC
.	TRBV28	TRBJ2-2	.	CASSSGQLVAGELFF	TGTGCCAGCAGTTCGGGACAACTAGTGGCCGGGGAGCTGTTTTTT
.	TRBV14	TRBJ2-5	.	CASEAGLVLKTQYF	TGTGCCAGCGAGGCGGGACTTGTGTTGAAGACCCAGTACTTC
few	TRBV27	TRBJ1-4	TRBD1	CASTHRDSEKLFF	TGTGCCAGCACCCACCGGGACAGTGAAAAACTGTTTTTT
.	TRBV12-3/TRBV12-4	TRBJ2-5	.	CASSLGLVGETQYF	TGTGCCAGCAGTTTAGGCCTAGTCGGGGAGACCCAGTACTTC
.	TRBV7-8	TRBJ2-7	TRBD1	CASSFTGGGQYF	TGTGCCAGCAGCTTCACAGGGGGAGGGCAGTACTTC
many	TRBV12-3/TRBV12-4	TRBJ1-1	TRBD1	CASSLGDRVLPETEAFF	TGTGCCAGCAGCTTAGGGGACAGGGTTTTACCGGAGACTGAAGCTTTCTTT
few	TRBV7-8	TRBJ1-3	.	CASSLFGGRLSGNTIYF	TGTGCCAGCAGCTTATTTGGAGGGCGACTCTCTGGAAACACCATATATTTT
.	TRBV6-6	TRBJ1-2	.	CASTPGQSLYGYTF	TGTGCCAGCACCCCCGGGCAGTCCCTTTATGGCTACACCTTC
.	TRBV3-1	TRBJ2-7	.	CASSQDLKGRSYEQYF	TGTGCCAGCAGCCAAGATCTAAAGGGACGGTCCTACGAGCAGTACTTC
few	TRBV10-2	TRBJ2-7	.	CASRRKQTRDPSYEQYF	TGCGCCAGCAGACGAAAACAAACCCGGGACCCCTCCTACGAGCAGTACTTC
.	TRBV7-2	TRBJ2-3	TRBD2	CASSQWGGSGDTQYF	TGTGCCAGCAGCCAGTGGGGGGGGTCGGGAGATACGCAGTATTTT
few	TRBV7-6	TRBJ2-7	.	CASSGGGRNEQYF	TGTGCCAGCAGCGGTGGGGGTAGAAACGAGCAGTACTTC
.	TRBV10-3	TRBJ2-3	TRBD2	CAISADFTSGRADTQYF	TGTGCCATCAGTGCAGATTTTACTAGCGGGAGGGCAGATACGCAGTATTTT
.	TRBV7-9	TRBJ1-4	.	CASSSYRDQGRGEKLFF	TGTGCCAGCAGCTCGTACAGGGACCAAGGAAGAGGAGAAAAACTGTTTTTT
.	TRBV7-2	TRBJ2-5	.	CASSRQLETQYF	TGTGCCAGCAGCCGGCAGTTGGAGACCCAGTACTTC
.	TRBV10-3	TRBJ1-2	.	CAISESRRSRYGYTF	TGTGCCATCAGTGAGTCGAGGCGCAGCCGCTATGGCTACACCTTC
.	TRBV6-5	TRBJ2-5	.	CASRPLEYRIQETQYF	TGTGCCAGCAGACCCCTCGAGTACCGTATCCAAGAGACCCAGTACTTC
.	TRBV27	TRBJ2-7	.	CASSNRSGEQYF	TGTGCCAGCAGTAACCGGTCGGGGGAGCAGTACTTC
few	TRBV7-9	TRBJ2-3	TRBD2	CASSFSTSGSSDTQYF	TGTGCCAGCAGCTTCTCCACTAGCGGGTCGTCAGATACGCAGTATTTT
.	TRBV2	TRBJ1-1	.	CASSPGAGFTEAFF	TGTGCCAGCAGCCCCGGGGCAGGGTTCACTGAAGCTTTCTTT